These 2 T cell receptor beta chains share one sample of origin, sequenced in a study of T cells in Graves' hyperthyroidism and ophthalmopathy (dated by TCRdb to between 2018 and 2020). Libraries were prepared through multiplex PCR. The sequencer was an Illumina HiSeq 2000. The TCR beta CDR3 regions were amplified from RNA transcripts. The first round of RT-PCR for the TCR CDR3 was performed with the HTBI primer set and the Qiagen OneStep RT-PCR kit. The public sequencing data were trimmed at Q25 with fastp and processed into clonotypes with MiXCR by TCRdb, which kept only in-frame beta chains. Rows with one shared CDR3 protein collapse into an entry with the most common genes and DNA. The sample contains hundreds of thousands of distinct CDR3 sequences, approximately 14% of them found a single time. The ten largest make up 13% to 15% of the sample. Sequencing used blood. These receptors came from a woman younger than 35 with Graves' hyperthyroidism.

This clonotype was observed a handful of times. The chain links TRBV28 to TRBJ2-7, with TRBD1 matching over 7 bases. CDR3 length equals 18 residues. J lost 3 bases, V lost 3 bases, and 17 bases had no gene match. The germline V gene has CDR1 MDHEN and CDR2 SYDVKM. Here the CDR3 DNA reads TGTGCCAGCAGTTTGAGGGGGACAGTCTATTGGGGCCTCTACGAGCAGTACTTC. Its protein is CASSLRGTVYWGLYEQYF.

This clonotype was seen many times. This rearrangement joins TRBV11-2 to TRBJ2-5; possible D gene TRBD1, 5 bases. The V gene lost 6 bases and the J gene lost 1 base, with 12 bases spanning the gap. Germline V gene sequence: CDR1 SGHAT, CDR2 FQNNGV. The CDR3 extends over 14 amino acids. The DNA for the CDR3 is TGTGCCAGCAGTCCCTGGGGCAGCCAAGAGACCCAGTACTTC. Its protein is CASSPWGSQETQYF.